These 9 T cell receptor beta chains were sequenced from one sample in a study of vaccination effects on CD4 cells after COVID-19. The method was immunoSEQ multiplex PCR; TCRdb's version includes in-frame clones alone and lacks a portion of them. The table has tens of thousands of clones, around 80% seen once. Antigen-specific CD4+ T cells were expanded with viral peptide pools in the ViraFEST assay before sequencing. Researchers isolated CD4+ T cells once less than 13 days of culture had elapsed. Nucleocapsid antibodies stayed negative before and after vaccination, showing no earlier SARS-CoV-2 infection. Their recognized antigens are unknown. The sequences come from CD4+ T cells from PBMCs cultured with SARS-CoV-2 spike peptides, collected before COVID-19 vaccination. All receptors derive from a human donor who received a COVID-19 vaccine.

This chain joins TRBV5-1 and TRBJ1-1, with TRBD1 identical over 11 bases. This CDR3 comprises 14 residues. V gave up 4 bases and J gave up 11 bases; unmatched junction bases: 10. Per the germline V gene, CDR1 is SGHRS and CDR2 is YFSETQ. CDR3 sequence reads: CASSVQWTGGSAFF. The CDR3 region has the DNA TGCGCCAGCAGCGTACAGTGGACAGGGGGCTCTGCTTTCTTT.

The chain combines TRBV3-1 (or the pseudogene TRBV3-2) with TRBJ2-6, with a tentative D call TRBD1 (6 bases). V lost 4 bases, J lost 4 bases, and 8 bases lay in between. CDR1 and CDR2 (germline): LGHDT, YNNKEL (reference sequence). The CDR3 contains 14 residues. CDR3 sequence (DNA): TGTGCCAGCAGCCGCCAGGGGGGGGCCAACGTCCTGACTTTC. This gives the protein CASSRQGGANVLTF.

The rearrangement links TRBV6-6 to TRBJ2-5; the match to TRBD1 covers 7 bases. The V gene end was trimmed by 7 bases and the J gene end by 0 bases; junction bases not matched to a gene: 11. In germline, CDR1 is MNHNY, CDR2 SVGAGI (reference sequence). This CDR3 spans 16 amino acids. In DNA, the CDR3 is TGTGCCAGCACCCACAGGGGCGATTCCTACCAAGAGACCCAGTACTTC. Translating it yields CASTHRGDSYQETQYF.

The V and J genes are TRBV6-4 and TRBJ2-1, with TRBD1 matching 9 bases. The CDR3 loop spans 14 amino acids. V was clipped by 6 bases and J by 6 bases; unmatched bases: 6. The germline CDR1 and CDR2 sequences are MRHNA and SNTAGT. The CDR3 sequence is CASREDRGVNEQFF. The CDR3 nucleotides read TGTGCCAGCAGAGAGGACAGGGGAGTCAATGAGCAGTTCTTC.

A single count supports this clone. The V gene is TRBV7-9, the J gene TRBJ2-4; the match to TRBD2 covers 7 bases. This CDR3 is built from 17 residues. Germline loops: CDR1 SEHNR, CDR2 FQNEAQ (reference sequence). V lost 2 bases to trimming and J lost 1 base; unmatched junction nucleotides: 8. DNA for the CDR3: TGTGCCAGCAGCTTATCCTTTGGGAGGGCGGCCAAAAACATTCAGTACTTC. Translation gives CASSLSFGRAAKNIQYF.

The chain combines TRBV7-9 with TRBJ1-6, with TRBD1 matching over 10 bases. The V gene's germline CDR1 is SEHNR and CDR2 FQNEAQ (reference sequence). The CDR3 covers 15 residues. V lost 2 bases and J lost 7; bases outside the gene matches: 2. CDR3 coding DNA: TGTGCCAGCAGCTTAAGGGACAGGGGAAATTCACCCCTCCACTTT. Translation gives CASSLRDRGNSPLHF.

This clone came up once. The chain couples TRBV3-1 (or the pseudogene TRBV3-2) to TRBJ1-4, with 10 bases lining up with TRBD1. The CDR3 has 14 amino acids. V dropped 6 bases and J dropped 7; count of bases not matched to a gene: 5. Germline CDR1 reads LGHDT; CDR2 reads YNNKEL (reference sequence). The CDR3: CASRDRGETEKLFF. In DNA form, the CDR3 reads TGTGCCAGCAGGGACAGGGGGGAAACTGAAAAACTGTTTTTT.

This clone appeared once. This chain uses TRBV19 with TRBJ1-1; possibly TRBD1 for D (6 bases). The CDR3 is made up of 15 amino acids. Germline values: CDR1 LNHDA, CDR2 SQIVND (reference sequence). The V and J ends lost 5 bases and 3 bases respectively, with 16 bases between them. For the CDR3, the DNA is TGTGCCAGTAGTGGACTTAGGGGGGGGGACACTGAAGCTTTCTTT. Amino acids: CASSGLRGGDTEAFF.

The CDR3 DNA follows: TGCGCCAGCAGCTTTCAGGGGGCAGGCACAGATACGCAGTATTTT. It codes for CASSFQGAGTDTQYF. The chain combines TRBV5-1 with TRBJ2-3; 8 bases are a match to TRBD1. V dropped 2 bases and J dropped 1; count of bases not matched to a gene: 3. From germline, CDR1 is SGHRS and CDR2 YFSETQ. CDR3 size: 15 residues.